A selection of T cell receptor beta chains follows, all from one sample in a study of response to subunit inactivated influenza vaccine. In TCRdb, the RT-PCR reads were re-called with MiXCR into one record per CDR3 protein. This table has fewer than 800,000 distinct CDR3 sequences, 15% to 18% appearing once. Source: PBMCs from blood, taken 12 days after vaccination. These receptors came from a man between 45 and 60 years old who received an inactivated influenza vaccine. CDR3s include the opening cysteine and the closing phenylalanine or tryptophan. The D gene is left open where the match is weak. Expanded clones are given a class, and other clones once, few, many or no size at all.

v_gene: TRBV30
j_gene: TRBJ2-6
d_gene: TRBD1
abundance: few
CDR3nt: TGTGCCTGGAGTGTAGCGACAGGGGGCCCCATCTCTGGGGCCAACGTCCTGACTTTC
CDR3aa: CAWSVATGGPISGANVLTF

v_gene: TRBV20-1
j_gene: TRBJ2-3
d_gene: TRBD2
abundance: NA
CDR3nt: TGCAGTGCTAATAGCGGGAAGGGGAGCACAGATACGCAGTATTTT
CDR3aa: CSANSGKGSTDTQYF

v_gene: TRBV4-1
j_gene: TRBJ1-6
d_gene: TRBD1
abundance: NA
CDR3nt: TGCGCCAGCAGCCAAGGTGTGGGACAGAGCAATTCACCCCTCCACTTT
CDR3aa: CASSQGVGQSNSPLHF

v_gene: TRBV7-6
j_gene: TRBJ2-7
d_gene: NA
abundance: NA
CDR3nt: TGTGCCAGCAGCTTAGTCTCTATGGGGGGAGAGGTCTACGAGCAGTACTTC
CDR3aa: CASSLVSMGGEVYEQYF

v_gene: TRBV28
j_gene: TRBJ1-1
d_gene: NA
abundance: NA
CDR3nt: TGTGCCAGCAGTTCATCTGTAGGGGCTTACACTGAAGCTTTCTTT
CDR3aa: CASSSSVGAYTEAFF

v_gene: TRBV9
j_gene: TRBJ2-5
d_gene: NA
abundance: few
CDR3nt: TGTGCCAGCAGCGTAGGGGGGAACCCGTACCAAGAGACCCAGTACTTC
CDR3aa: CASSVGGNPYQETQYF

v_gene: TRBV5-1
j_gene: TRBJ2-7
d_gene: NA
abundance: NA
CDR3nt: TGCGCCAGCAGCTTAACAGGGGACTACTCCTACGAGCAGTACTTC
CDR3aa: CASSLTGDYSYEQYF

v_gene: TRBV11-2
j_gene: TRBJ2-7
d_gene: NA
abundance: NA
CDR3nt: TGTGCCAGCAGACCGGAGAGGGGCCACTCCTACGAGCAGTACTTC
CDR3aa: CASRPERGHSYEQYF

v_gene: TRBV11-1
j_gene: TRBJ2-1
d_gene: TRBD2
abundance: few
CDR3nt: TGTGCCAGCAGATCGAGCGGGAGGACCTTAAGCTCCTACAATGAGCAGTTCTTC
CDR3aa: CASRSSGRTLSSYNEQFF

v_gene: TRBV9
j_gene: TRBJ1-5
d_gene: NA
abundance: few
CDR3nt: TGTGCCAGCAGCGGCGGGACGGATAGCAATCAGCCCCAGCATTTT
CDR3aa: CASSGGTDSNQPQHF

v_gene: TRBV7-2
j_gene: TRBJ1-1
d_gene: NA
abundance: many
CDR3nt: TGTGCCAGCAGCCGCTATCGGGGGAACACTGAAGCTTTCTTT
CDR3aa: CASSRYRGNTEAFF

v_gene: TRBV5-1
j_gene: TRBJ1-2
d_gene: NA
abundance: few
CDR3nt: TGCGCCAGCAGCTTGGGGGGGCCAGCTAACTATGGCTACACCTTC
CDR3aa: CASSLGGPANYGYTF

v_gene: TRBV30
j_gene: TRBJ1-2
d_gene: NA
abundance: NA
CDR3nt: TGTGCCTGGACTCCGGGCAGGGCTGGCTACACCTTC
CDR3aa: CAWTPGRAGYTF

v_gene: TRBV12-3/TRBV12-4
j_gene: TRBJ1-1
d_gene: NA
abundance: NA
CDR3nt: TGTGCCAGCAGTTATATAGTGAACACTGAAGCTTTCTTT
CDR3aa: CASSYIVNTEAFF

v_gene: TRBV5-1
j_gene: TRBJ2-7
d_gene: TRBD2
abundance: NA
CDR3nt: TGCGCCAGCAGCGTTGGACTAGCGGGAGAGACCTACGAGCAGTACTTC
CDR3aa: CASSVGLAGETYEQYF

v_gene: TRBV7-9
j_gene: TRBJ1-1
d_gene: NA
abundance: many
CDR3nt: TGTGCCAGCAGCTTAATGGAGAACACTGAAGCTTTCTTT
CDR3aa: CASSLMENTEAFF